Following are 18 T cell receptor beta chains from one sample sequenced in a study of patients and donors after allogeneic stem cell transplantation. TCRdb ran MiXCR on the RT-PCR reads and lists one entry per CDR3 protein. Counted here are 200,000 to 250,000 distinct CDR3 sequences, less than 15% occurring once; the ten biggest clones make up approximately 10%. The sequencing sample was made of blood, either unsorted or a sorted T cell fraction (not recorded which). The receptors originated from a human donor who was either an allogeneic HSCT recipient or a stem cell or donor lymphocyte infusion donor (not recorded which). It is not recorded whose cells these are; they may come from a transplant donor.

The gene calls are TRBV5-1 and TRBJ2-5, with 9 bases identical to TRBD1. The length of the CDR3 is 15 residues. The junction had 7 bases not matched to a gene; V was cut back by 6 bases and J by 1 base. CDR1 and CDR2 from the germline V gene are SGHRS and YFSETQ. The CDR3 sequence is CASNSGTGPQETQYF. The CDR3 DNA sequence: TGCGCCAGCAACTCCGGGACAGGGCCCCAAGAGACCCAGTACTTC.

This clonotype was seen a handful of times. V is TRBV5-1 and J is TRBJ2-7; D unresolved. Trimming left V 4 bases short and J 0 bases short, with 8 bases between. The CDR3 extends over 13 amino acids. CDR1 is SGHRS and CDR2 is YFSETQ in the germline V gene. CDR3 residues: CASSTQASYEQYF. CDR3 DNA sequence: TGCGCCAGCAGCACCCAAGCCTCCTACGAGCAGTACTTC. Filled out from reference TRBV5-1 and TRBJ2-7, the complete variable domain reads KAGVTQTPRYLIKTRGQQVTLSCSPISGHRSVSWYQQTPGQGLQFLFEYFSETQRNKGNFPGRFSGRQFSNSRSEMNVSTLELGDSALYLCASSTQASYEQYFGPGTRLTVT.

There are a few counts of this clonotype. The rearrangement joins TRBV19 to TRBJ2-2, with 9 nucleotides matching TRBD1. The junction had 5 bases not matched to a gene; V was cut back by 8 bases and J by 4 bases. This CDR3 has 14 residues. From germline, CDR1 is LNHDA and CDR2 SQIVND (reference sequence). CDR3 in DNA: TGTGCCAGTCGGACAGGGGAAACCACCGGGGAGCTGTTTTTT. It yields the protein CASRTGETTGELFF.

This chain uses TRBV11-2 with TRBJ2-1; 10 bases are shared with TRBD2. The junction had 22 bases not matched to a gene; V was cut back by 7 bases and J by 4 bases. The CDR3 runs to 20 residues. Germline V gives CDR1 SGHAT, CDR2 FQNNGV. In nucleotides, the CDR3 is TGTGCCAGCAAAAAGCGGGGTGGGCTAGCGGGAGAGAGGGGTTACAATGAGCAGTTCTTC. Translating it yields CASKKRGGLAGERGYNEQFF.

This clonotype was seen a few times. The chain employs TRBV12-3 or TRBV12-4 and TRBJ2-1; 16 bases align to TRBD2. This CDR3 comprises 19 residues. V trimming: 7 bases; J trimming: 0 bases; junction bases outside the gene matches: 9. The DNA of the CDR3 is TGTGCCAGCAACCTCCTGGGACTAGCGGGAGGGCGCTCCTACAATGAGCAGTTCTTC. Translated: CASNLLGLAGGRSYNEQFF.

In this sample, this clonotype turned up a few times. The chain is built from TRBV20-1 and TRBJ1-2; 8 bases agree with TRBD1. Germline assignment: CDR1 DFQATT and CDR2 SNEGSKA (reference sequence). The CDR3 spans 14 residues. Losses at the gene ends were 5 bases for V and 4 bases for J; bases not matched to a gene: 9. The DNA of the CDR3 is TGCAGTGCTTTCGACAGGGGAGGGCCCTATGGCTACACCTTC. The encoded protein is CSAFDRGGPYGYTF.

Ten or more counts support this clonotype. This sequence joins TRBV7-6 and TRBJ1-2; 7 nucleotides line up with TRBD1. Trimming removed 5 bases from V and 2 bases from J; junction bases left unmatched: 14. This CDR3 is 17 amino acids long. Germline assignment: CDR1 SGHVS and CDR2 FNYEAQ. CDR3 sequence reads: CASSRSSGTALNYGYTF. The CDR3 region has the DNA TGTGCCAGCAGCAGGTCTTCAGGGACAGCGTTGAACTATGGCTACACCTTC.

This clonotype was counted many times. The rearrangement links TRBV4-1 to TRBJ1-5; D gene ambiguous. Germline V gene lookup returns CDR1 MGHRA and CDR2 YSYEKL. Trimming took off 5 bases at V and 7 bases at J, with 18 bases between the two ends. The CDR3 consists of 15 residues. In DNA, the CDR3 is TGCGCCAGCAGCGTCGCCCCTGGAGGGAACCAGCCCCAGCATTTT. Translation: CASSVAPGGNQPQHF.

The chain couples TRBV5-4 to TRBJ1-3; D gene unclear. Germline V gene lookup returns CDR1 SGHNT and CDR2 YYREEE (reference sequence). Between the trimmed V and J ends, which lost 0 bases and 4 bases, there was a span of 11 bases. This CDR3 is 15 amino acids long. The CDR3 reads CASSLDPGSGNTIYF. In DNA, the CDR3 is TGTGCCAGCAGCTTGGACCCCGGGTCGGGAAACACCATATATTTT.

This clonotype was detected only a few times. This chain joins TRBV4-2 and TRBJ2-1; D uncertain. Per germline, CDR1 LGHNA and CDR2 YNFKEQ. The CDR3 loop spans 15 amino acids. The ends were cut back, 1 base at V and 5 bases at J, with 12 bases in the middle. CDR3 loop: CASSQVRLPNNEQFF. CDR3 nucleotide sequence: TGTGCCAGCAGCCAAGTTCGTCTGCCCAACAATGAGCAGTTCTTC.

This clonotype was recorded many times. The chain combines TRBV12-3 or TRBV12-4 with TRBJ2-1; 14 nucleotides agree with TRBD2. The CDR3 has 16 residues. Trimming at V came to 0 bases and at J to 9 bases, leaving 4 bases not matched to a gene. This chain's CDR3 is CASSLAGTSGSGEQFF. CDR3 in DNA: TGTGCCAGCAGTTTAGCGGGGACTAGCGGGAGTGGTGAGCAGTTCTTC.

The J gene is TRBJ2-2, the V gene TRBV3-1; D might be TRBD2 (7 bases). Germline CDR1 and CDR2: LGHDT and YNNKEL (reference sequence). The CDR3 runs 15 residues. V was cut by 6 bases and J by 3 bases, with 14 bases left in between. The CDR3 here is CASSRLAGDTGELFF. Here the CDR3 DNA reads TGTGCCAGCAGTCGACTAGCAGGGGACACCGGGGAGCTGTTTTTT.

This clonotype has more than one count but fewer than ten. This chain joins TRBV20-1 and TRBJ1-3, with a tentative D call TRBD1 (5 bases). The CDR3 loop spans 14 amino acids. V was clipped by 6 bases and J by 0 bases, with 12 bases between them. CDR1 and CDR2 (germline): DFQATT, SNEGSKA (reference sequence). CDR3 sequence: CSARQSASGNTIYF. CDR3 DNA: TGCAGTGCAAGACAGTCAGCCTCTGGAAACACCATATATTTT.

The chain combines TRBV9 with TRBJ2-2, with D unclear. Germline CDR1 SGDLS, CDR2 YYNGEE. Trimming removed 7 bases at V and 7 bases at J, with 11 bases between. The CDR3 has 12 residues. DNA of the CDR3: TGTGCCAGCCGGAATGGGGTCGGGGAGCTGTTTTTT. Its translation is CASRNGVGELFF. Full variable domain (missing parts from reference TRBV9 and TRBJ2-2): DSGVTQTPKHLITATGQRVTLRCSPRSGDLSVYWYQQSLDQGLQFLIQYYNGEERAKGNILERFSAQQFPDLHSELNLSSLELGDSALYFCASRNGVGELFFGEGSRLTVL.

The chain joins TRBV19 to TRBJ1-6; 8 nucleotides line up with TRBD1. The CDR3 loop spans 15 amino acids. The germline gives CDR1 LNHDA, CDR2 SQIVND (reference sequence). Losses at the gene ends were 4 bases for V and 9 bases for J; bases not matched to a gene: 8. The CDR3 region has the DNA TGTGCCAGTAGTAGACCGGGACAGGTGGCTTCACCCCTCCACTTT. Translation gives CASSRPGQVASPLHF.

Only a few counts were recorded for this clonotype. DNA of the CDR3: TGTGCCAGTAGTATGCAGGGCACAGATACGCAGTATTTT. The encoded protein is CASSMQGTDTQYF. The chain links TRBV19 to TRBJ2-3, with D unresolved. The CDR3 consists of 13 residues. Trimming removed 3 bases at V and 1 base at J, with 5 bases between. Germline-derived CDR1 and CDR2 are LNHDA and SQIVND (reference sequence).

The rearrangement links TRBV28 to TRBJ1-5; 10 bases are a match to TRBD1. The V gene end was trimmed by 6 bases and the J gene end by 7 bases; junction bases not matched to a gene: 9. CDR1 MDHEN and CDR2 SYDVKM come from the germline V gene. CDR3 size: 15 residues. The CDR3 DNA is TGTGCCAGCAGCCTCCCCGGGACAGGGGACCAGCCCCAGCATTTT. This translates into CASSLPGTGDQPQHF.

The genes are TRBV20-1 and TRBJ2-5; 9 positions match TRBD2. Germline loops: CDR1 DFQATT, CDR2 SNEGSKA (reference sequence). The CDR3 is 17 amino acids. V trimming: 1 base; J trimming: 4 bases; junction bases outside the gene matches: 13. The CDR3 DNA is TGCAGTGCTAGAGGGGGCGGGGGGGCACGGTCGGCAGAGACCCAGTACTTC. Protein: CSARGGGGARSAETQYF.